The sequence of this T cell receptor (beta chain) was determined in a study of identical twins. TCRdb independently ran MiXCR on the 5' RACE reads; one entry per CDR3 protein. The sample shows 540,000 or so distinct CDR3 sequences, 20% to 25% of them seen only once. This clonotype has a handful of counts. Trimming took off 6 bases at V and 1 base at J, with 12 bases between the two ends. The CDR3 totals 14 residues. Germline CDR1 reads MNHNS; CDR2 reads SASEGT. This same sample was also taken into another study, of yellow fever vaccine responses in identical twins.

Source material: CD4+ T cells sorted from blood. The TCR comes from a woman aged 18-35 years in good health. The chain couples TRBV6-1 to TRBJ1-1; tentatively, D is TRBD1 (6 bases). CDR3 residues: CASRAGAWNTEAFF. The CDR3, as DNA: TGTGCCAGCAGAGCAGGGGCTTGGAACACTGAAGCTTTCTTT.